The present entry profiles one T cell receptor (beta chain) with its context. Germline V CDR1 and CDR2: SQVTM, ANQGSEA. Trimming removed 5 bases from V and 4 bases from J, with 15 bases in between. This CDR3 has 14 amino acids. These data are taken from a study of molecular identifiers for immune sequencing clone quantification. TCRdb called the PCR reads again in MiXCR, with one record for every CDR3 protein. The repertoire holds 300,000 to 350,000 distinct CDR3 sequences, with about 22% as singletons. The J gene is TRBJ1-3, the V gene TRBV29-1; D perhaps matches TRBD1 (6 bases). The source is a human donor in good health. Some libraries in this study had Jurkat cell RNA spiked in. The sequencing input was naive CD8+ T cells from blood, with Jurkat cell RNA spiked in. Subset of the sample: FACS-sorted CD8+CD4-CCR7+CD45RA+ naive T cells. This CDR3 reads CSVTDRNGGNTIYF. In DNA form, the CDR3 reads TGCAGCGTTACGGACAGAAACGGGGGAAACACCATATATTTT.